The 3 T cell receptor beta chains given below trace back to one sample, sequenced in a study of blood T cell repertoires in COVID-19. Using immunoSEQ multiplex PCR, the repertoire was profiled, and TCRdb retains in-frame clones only, with some absent. The sample records approximately 96,000 clones, 90% to 95% being singletons. Material: peripheral blood. These receptors all come from a human donor with active COVID-19. The donor label of this sample is uncertain.

The V and J genes are TRBV7-9 and TRBJ1-3, with 9 bases that match TRBD1. The CDR3 is 15 amino acids. V gave up 0 bases and J gave up 4 bases; unmatched junction bases: 1. Germline CDR1 reads SEHNR; CDR2 reads FQNEAQ (reference sequence). The CDR3: CASSLAGTGGNTIYF. CDR3 sequence (DNA): TGTGCCAGCAGCTTAGCAGGGACAGGGGGAAACACCATATATTTT. The variable domain in full, with the rest retrieved from reference TRBV7-9 and TRBJ1-3, is DTGVSQNPRHKITKRGQNVTFRCDPISEHNRLYWYRQTLGQGPEFLTYFQNEAQLEKSRLLSDRFSAERPKGSFSTLEIQRTEQGDSAMYLCASSLAGTGGNTIYFGEGSWLTVV.

J is TRBJ2-7 and V is TRBV6-2 or TRBV6-3, with 11 bases matching TRBD2. Losses at the gene ends were 6 bases for V and 5 bases for J; bases not matched to a gene: 12. CDR1 and CDR2 (germline): MNHEY, SVGEGT. The CDR3 contains 16 residues. The CDR3 DNA is TGTGCCAGCAGCCGAACCCCACTAGCGGGAGTTGACGAGCAGTACTTC. It translates to CASSRTPLAGVDEQYF.

This chain links TRBV19 with TRBJ1-2; 7 positions match TRBD1. The CDR3 contains 15 residues. Germline CDR1 is LNHDA and CDR2 is SQIVND (reference sequence). V gave up 5 bases and J gave up 5 bases; unmatched junction bases: 11. The CDR3 DNA follows: TGTGCCAGTAGTGTGACCGACAGGGACTTGTATGGCTACACCTTC. This sequence encodes CASSVTDRDLYGYTF.